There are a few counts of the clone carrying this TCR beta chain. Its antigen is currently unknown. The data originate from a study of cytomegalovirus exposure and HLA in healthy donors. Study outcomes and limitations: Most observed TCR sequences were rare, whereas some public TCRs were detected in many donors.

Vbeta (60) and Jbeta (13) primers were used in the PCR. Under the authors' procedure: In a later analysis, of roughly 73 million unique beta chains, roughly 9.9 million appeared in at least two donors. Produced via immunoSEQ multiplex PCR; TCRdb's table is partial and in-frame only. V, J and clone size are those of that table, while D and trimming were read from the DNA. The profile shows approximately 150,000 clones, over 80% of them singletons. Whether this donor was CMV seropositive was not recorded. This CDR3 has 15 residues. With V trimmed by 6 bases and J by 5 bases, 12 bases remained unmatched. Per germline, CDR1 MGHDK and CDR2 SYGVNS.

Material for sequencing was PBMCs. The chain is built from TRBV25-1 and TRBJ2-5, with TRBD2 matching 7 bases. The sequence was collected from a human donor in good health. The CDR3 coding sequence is TGTGCCAGCAGATCCTTTGGGGGGGGAAGGGAGACCCAGTACTTC. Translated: CASRSFGGGRETQYF.